This TCR beta chain was recovered during a study of blood T cell repertoires in COVID-19. Between the trimmed V and J ends, which lost 5 bases and 2 bases, there was a span of 10 bases. Germline assignment: CDR1 GTSNPN and CDR2 SVGIG (reference sequence). The length of the CDR3 is 12 residues. Only in-frame clones appear in the TCRdb table, and some are missing; sequencing was by immunoSEQ multiplex PCR. There are 250,000 to 350,000 clones in the sample; about 81% occur only once, and more than 1.1% lies in the top ten. The clonotype originates from a human donor with COVID-19, enrolled during active disease. The donor label of this sample is uncertain. Sequencing input: peripheral blood. The chain uses TRBV30 and TRBJ2-7, with a possible D match to TRBD2 (6 bases). In nucleotides, the CDR3 is TGTGCCTGGGCCTCGGGGGCCTACGAGCAGTACTTC. This translates into CAWASGAYEQYF.